These T cell receptor beta chains were read from a single sample in a study of blood T cells in healthy people across ages. TCRdb passed the 5' RACE reads through MiXCR, listing each CDR3 protein once. The sample records roughly 730,000 distinct CDR3 sequences, 45% to 70% being singletons. Sequenced: blood. The origin of the receptors is a man aged 40-49 years in good health. CDR3s include the opening cysteine and the closing phenylalanine or tryptophan. The D gene is left open where the match is weak. A clone size is listed for some rows: how often the clone was seen (once, few, many), or a class if it is expanded.

TRBJ2-3	TRBD2	NA	TRBV24-1	CATSDLAGTSVTSTDTQYF	TGTGCCACCAGTGATTTGGCCGGGACTAGCGTAACTAGCACAGATACGCAGTATTTT
TRBJ2-6	NA	few	TRBV2	CASSEGLKAGANVLTF	TGTGCCAGCAGTGAGGGCTTAAAAGCTGGGGCCAACGTCCTGACTTTC
TRBJ2-1	NA	few	TRBV5-5	CASSFQGDNEQFF	TGTGCCAGCAGCTTCCAAGGGGACAATGAGCAGTTCTTC
TRBJ2-4	NA	few	TRBV15	CATSRGVEAGDIQYF	TGTGCCACCAGCAGAGGAGTTGAGGCTGGGGACATTCAGTACTTC
TRBJ1-2	TRBD1	NA	TRBV20-1	CSATPDRGYGYTF	TGCAGTGCTACCCCGGACAGGGGCTATGGCTACACCTTC
TRBJ2-5	TRBD1	NA	TRBV28	CASNRPGTGLETQYF	TGTGCCAGCAATCGTCCCGGGACAGGGTTGGAGACCCAGTACTTC
TRBJ2-3	NA	few	TRBV29-1	CSVERQGKGIPDTQYF	TGCAGCGTTGAAAGGCAGGGAAAAGGAATCCCAGATACGCAGTATTTT
TRBJ2-7	TRBD2	many	TRBV12-3/TRBV12-4	CASSPGLAGVYEQYF	TGTGCCAGCAGCCCCGGACTAGCGGGAGTGTACGAGCAGTACTTC
TRBJ2-1	TRBD2	few	TRBV4-2	CASSQPGLAGGPYNEQFF	TGTGCCAGCAGCCAGCCGGGACTAGCGGGGGGGCCTTACAATGAGCAGTTCTTC
TRBJ2-1	NA	few	TRBV20-1	CSARDEAISHGSYNEQFF	TGCAGTGCTAGAGATGAGGCGATTAGTCATGGCTCCTACAATGAGCAGTTCTTC